This TCR beta chain stems from a study of immune heterogeneity within non-small cell lung tumors. Study background: Squamous cell carcinomas accounted for a few of the tumors, non-squamous carcinomas for around 9, and 1 was not otherwise specified.

A multiplex PCR containing 32 V primers and 13 J primers was used to amplify TCR beta CDR3. MiXCR, applied by TCRdb to the multiplex PCR reads, yields one record per CDR3 protein. The repertoire has some 6,100 distinct CDR3 sequences, less than 25% of them found once; the top ten carry around 14%. Concerning this clonotype: Its antigen remains unidentified.

The CDR3 is made up of 12 amino acids. V was clipped by 5 bases and J by 11 bases, with 15 bases between them. Germline loops: CDR1 SEHNR, CDR2 FQNEAQ (reference sequence). Bulk tumor genomic DNA, approximately 560 ng per sample, was the template. Several biopsies were collected from each primary tumor during surgery. They were spaced as far apart as possible within the tumor mass. Samples came from untreated patients having curative surgery for newly diagnosed non-small cell lung cancer. Findings and limits, study-wide: Tumor sites within a patient were found to share identical dominant CDR3 beta clonotypes, and site-unique high-frequency clones were also present. T-cell receptor beta clonotypes at high frequency differed largely between individual patients.

Material for sequencing was lung tumor tissue. This clonotype was sampled from a female donor with non-small cell lung cancer. The chain couples TRBV7-9 to TRBJ1-1; D is undetermined. The CDR3 region is CASSKGLSTAFF. CDR3 in DNA: TGTGCCAGCAGCAAAGGATTGAGTACGGCTTTCTTT.